This entry features one TCR beta chain sequence. Its specificity is not known. The sample is drawn from a study of blood T cells in healthy people across ages. General study findings and limits: Investigators treated diversity estimates from one million T cells as underestimates.

Every participating donor contributed 9.5 to 10 milliliters of peripheral blood through a draw. The V gene's germline CDR1 is SQVTM and CDR2 ANQGSEA. V was pared by 7 bases and J by 6 bases, with 7 bases of the junction left unmatched. The CDR3 covers 13 residues. Next came a second PCR, run for about 6 to 12 cycles, which used a sample-barcoded 5' primer along with a J-beta primer mix. Researchers report that a template-switch adaptor with 12 random nucleotides tagged each cDNA molecule. TCRdb independently ran MiXCR on the 5' RACE reads; one entry per CDR3 protein. The profile shows about 620,000 distinct CDR3 sequences, under 25% of them singletons.

Sequenced input: blood. The chain uses TRBV29-1 and TRBJ2-7; 12 bases are shared with TRBD2. This sequence originates from a man between 70 and 80 years old in good health. The CDR3 DNA sequence: TGCAGCGCCAGACTAGCGGGAGCCTCCGAGCAGTACGTC. It yields the protein CSARLAGASEQYV.